This TCR beta chain was sequenced during a study of control samples from healthy donors and cancer patients. The data were produced by immunoSEQ multiplex PCR, yet TCRdb's version contains in-frame clones alone and is incomplete. The repertoire holds 2,000 to 2,500 clones, with about 97% as singletons. The CDR3 loop spans 11 amino acids. Germline V gene lookup returns CDR1 SGHTA and CDR2 FQGNSA. Remarks on this clone: The junction shows a germline mismatch at one end, possibly a read error.

The source material was PBMCs. This clonotype was obtained from a man in his 70s with head and neck cancer. J is TRBJ2-1 and V is TRBV7-2, with D perhaps being TRBD1 or TRBD2 (5 bases each). CDR3 DNA sequence: TGTGCCAGCAGCTTCCTAGGGACGGGGATCTTC. Protein product: CASSFLGTGIF.